This record concerns one T cell receptor beta chain sequence. Germline V gives CDR1 SGHTA, CDR2 FQGNSA. CDR3 length: 16 residues. One entry per CDR3 protein, without DNA, is what TCRdb gives after re-calling the 5' RACE reads. Its listing shows over 120,000 distinct CDR3 sequences. The data belong to a study of T cells expressing NK-cell markers. The J gene is TRBJ2-1, the V gene TRBV7-2; TCRdb designates TRBD2, a call that cannot be tested without DNA. The sample comprised blood T cells: a sorted CD56 or NKG2C T cell subset, CD4+ or CD8+ T cells, or bulk PBMC T cells (not recorded which). The receptor comes from a man aged 18 to 29 in good health. This CDR3 is CASSLPGLLVNNEQFF.